Each of the 4 T cell receptor beta chains below was sequenced from the same sample in a study of T-cell memory formation after mild COVID-19. TCRdb re-derived calls from the 5' RACE reads in MiXCR, one entry per CDR3 protein. The repertoire consists of approximately 240,000 distinct CDR3 sequences, with less than 20% occurring once and the leading ten covering roughly 3.6%. Sequenced material: PBMCs or a T cell subset sorted from them (not recorded which). The receptors were gathered from a man between 18 and 35 years old who had mild COVID-19 (a few samples of this study predate the infection). Cell type and time point are not known.

V gene TRBV6-2 or TRBV6-3 combines with J gene TRBJ2-1; TRBD2 aligns across 8 bases. Unmatched junction bases numbered 6, after V lost 6 bases and J lost 8 bases. Germline V CDR1 and CDR2: MNHEY, SVGEGT. This CDR3 is 13 amino acids long. In DNA, the CDR3 is TGTGCCAGCAGCCCGGGGGGGGTATATGAGCAGTTCTTC. This translates into CASSPGGVYEQFF.

This clonotype turned up a few times. The chain uses TRBV20-1 and TRBJ2-1, with D maybe TRBD2 (6 bases). Germline-derived CDR1 and CDR2 are DFQATT and SNEGSKA (reference sequence). The CDR3 has 17 residues. Trimming left V 6 bases short and J 5 bases short, with 26 bases between. CDR3 DNA: TGCAGTGCCGGGGGTGGTCCAGGGTGGAATTCAGACAATGAGCAGTTCTTC. Its protein product is CSAGGGPGWNSDNEQFF.

In this sample, this clonotype turned up a few times. CDR3 sequence: CASSKPGLAALIQYF. In nucleotides, the CDR3 is TGTGCCAGCAGTAAACCGGGACTAGCGGCATTGATCCAGTACTTC. V is TRBV6-5 and J is TRBJ2-7, with 11 nucleotides matching TRBD2. The CDR3 consists of 15 residues. The germline V gene encodes CDR1 MNHEY and CDR2 SVGAGI. V shed 5 bases and J 10 bases; nucleotides not matched to a gene: 13.

This clonotype has a count of ten or more. The chain carries TRBV12-3 or TRBV12-4 and TRBJ1-2, with a possible D match to TRBD1 (5 bases). V shed 6 bases and J shed 3 bases, with 11 bases lying between them. The CDR3 length is 13 residues. For the CDR3, the DNA is TGTGCCAGCAGCCAATCACAGGACTATGGCTACACCTTC. Amino acid sequence: CASSQSQDYGYTF.